The rows below give T cell receptor beta chains drawn from one sample of a study of CD8 T cells in ankylosing spondylitis. TCRdb fed the 5' RACE reads into MiXCR, producing one record per CDR3 protein. Here the sample spans a few hundred thousand distinct CDR3 sequences, roughly an eighth being singletons. Sequenced sample: blood, either unsorted or a sorted T cell fraction (not recorded which). The receptors shown here come from a male donor with ankylosing spondylitis. Each CDR3 is given with its conserved first and last residue. Fields, in order: V gene, J gene, D gene, clone size, CDR3 DNA, CDR3 protein. The D gene is left open where the match is weak. Some rows have no size entry. The others give once, few or many, or a class for an expanded clone.

TRBV7-2	TRBJ1-2	-	few	TGTGCCAGCAGCTTTACGTCTAACTATGGCTACACCTTC	CASSFTSNYGYTF
TRBV7-2	TRBJ2-3	TRBD2	few	TGTGCCAGCAGCTTAGCGTCTCCCCCCCGACTAGCGGGAGTCACAGATACGCAGTATTTT	CASSLASPPRLAGVTDTQYF
TRBV2	TRBJ2-5	-	few	TGTGCCAGGAACGTCGCCCGGGACGGAAAACAAGAGACCCAGTACTTC	CARNVARDGKQETQYF
TRBV20-1	TRBJ1-5	-	few	TGCAGTGCTAGGGGCTATAGCAATCAGCCCCAGCATTTT	CSARGYSNQPQHF
TRBV7-2	TRBJ2-5	-	-	TGTGCCAGCAGCCCCCAGCGGTCCTACCAAGAGACCCAGTACTTC	CASSPQRSYQETQYF
TRBV12-3/TRBV12-4	TRBJ2-1	TRBD2	-	TGTGCCAGCAGGATGCCACGGGGGACTAGCTCCTACAATGAGCAGTTCTTC	CASRMPRGTSSYNEQFF
TRBV24-1	TRBJ2-2	-	-	TGTGCCACCAGTGATACGGCTGACTACACCGGGGAGCTGTTTTTT	CATSDTADYTGELFF
TRBV11-3	TRBJ2-3	-	once	TGTGCCAGCGGAGGGGGGTTCGCAGATACGCAGTATTTT	CASGGGFADTQYF
TRBV10-3	TRBJ2-3	TRBD2	-	TGTGCCTCAAGTCCCGGGACTAGCGGGAAGGATACGCAGTATTTT	CASSPGTSGKDTQYF
TRBV27	TRBJ2-3	TRBD2	few	TGTGCCAGCAGTCTCGGGACTAGTAATACGCAGTATTTT	CASSLGTSNTQYF
TRBV24-1	TRBJ2-3	-	few	TGTGCCACCAGTGTCTTAGCAGGGGGGTCAGATACGCAGTATTTT	CATSVLAGGSDTQYF
TRBV5-1	TRBJ1-2	-	-	TGCGCCAGCAGCCCCCAGGACAGTAACTATGGCTACACCTTC	CASSPQDSNYGYTF
TRBV6-2/TRBV6-3	TRBJ2-1	TRBD1	many	TGTGCCAGCAGTTCGGGGACAGGGGGCCGGAATGAGCAGTTCTTC	CASSSGTGGRNEQFF
TRBV15	TRBJ2-7	-	-	TGTGCCACCAGCAGAGTAGCAGGGAAAGATTACGAGCAGTACTTC	CATSRVAGKDYEQYF
TRBV12-3/TRBV12-4	TRBJ1-5	TRBD1	-	TGTGCCAGCACCGGGGACAGGGCCAATCAGCCCCAGCATTTT	CASTGDRANQPQHF
TRBV5-5	TRBJ2-3	TRBD1	few	TGTGCCAGCAGCTTGTGGGGACAGACTACAGATACGCAGTATTTT	CASSLWGQTTDTQYF
TRBV6-2/TRBV6-3	TRBJ1-1	-	few	TGTGCCAGCAGTTATAAAGGACTTGAAGCTTTCTTT	CASSYKGLEAFF
TRBV5-4	TRBJ2-1	-	-	TGTGCCAGCTCGCTGGTAGATCGACGCAGCAATGAGCAGTTCTTC	CASSLVDRRSNEQFF
TRBV10-3	TRBJ2-6	-	many	TGTGCCATCAGTGTTCCCCAGGGTATGAGCTCTGGGGCCAACGTCCTGACTTTC	CAISVPQGMSSGANVLTF
TRBV30	TRBJ2-1	TRBD1	few	TGTGCCTGGACCCTGACAGGGGAACCCTACAATGAGCAGTTCTTC	CAWTLTGEPYNEQFF
TRBV7-8	TRBJ2-1	TRBD2	many	TGTGCCAGCAGCTTAGCGGGACTAGCTGACAATGAGCAGTTCTTC	CASSLAGLADNEQFF
TRBV27	TRBJ2-7	-	few	TGTGCCAGCAGACTCCCCGACCGAGCCGGCGGGAAGGAGTACTTC	CASRLPDRAGGKEYF
TRBV25-1	TRBJ2-3	TRBD1	-	TGTGCCAGCAGTGATCCGGGACAGAACCCAAATACGCAGTATTTT	CASSDPGQNPNTQYF
TRBV30	TRBJ2-1	TRBD2	-	TGTGCCTGGAGTGTACGGGGGTTAGCGGGAGATACTGAGCAGTTCTTC	CAWSVRGLAGDTEQFF
TRBV6-5	TRBJ1-1	-	-	TGTGCCAGCAGTTCTCGACAGATGAACACTGAAGCTTTCTTT	CASSSRQMNTEAFF
TRBV6-1	TRBJ1-2	-	-	TGTGCCAGCAGTGAAGATGGTAGAATTTATGGCTACACCTTC	CASSEDGRIYGYTF
TRBV7-8	TRBJ1-3	-	many	TGTGCCAGCAGCTTAGCGTTTGGCCCCGGGTACACCATATATTTT	CASSLAFGPGYTIYF
TRBV27	TRBJ1-6	-	-	TGTGCCAGCAGTTCTGGCAGGGCCGGTAATTCACCCCTCCACTTT	CASSSGRAGNSPLHF
TRBV5-1	TRBJ1-4	-	many	TGCGCCAGCAGCTTGGACAGGGAGAATGAAAAACTGTTTTTT	CASSLDRENEKLFF
TRBV20-1	TRBJ1-6	-	-	TGCAGTGCTAGCGGCCGAGGAGACACCTCACCCCTCCACTTT	CSASGRGDTSPLHF
TRBV27	TRBJ2-1	TRBD2	-	TGTGCCAGCAGACTAGCGGGAGTGACTAATGAGCAGTTCTTC	CASRLAGVTNEQFF
TRBV12-3/TRBV12-4	TRBJ2-3	-	many	TGTGCCAGCTTCTCCCTCACAGATACGCAGTATTTT	CASFSLTDTQYF
TRBV20-1	TRBJ2-5	TRBD2	few	TGCAGTGCTAGAGGGCTAGCGGGAGGGCCGAGAGAGACCCAGTACTTC	CSARGLAGGPRETQYF
TRBV25-1	TRBJ1-4	TRBD1	few	TGTGCCAGCAGTGACACAGGGGGCGGAAATGAAAAACTGTTTTTT	CASSDTGGGNEKLFF
TRBV12-3/TRBV12-4	TRBJ1-5	-	many	TGTGCCAGCAGTTTAATTTATAGCAATCAGCCCCAGCATTTT	CASSLIYSNQPQHF
TRBV20-1	TRBJ2-5	-	-	TGCAGTGCACTCCCTCCGGACTTAGCAGAGACCCAGTACTTC	CSALPPDLAETQYF
TRBV14	TRBJ1-1	-	many	TGTGCCAGCAGCCTCCAGAAGGGGTCGACGGCTTTCTTT	CASSLQKGSTAFF
TRBV10-3	TRBJ2-3	TRBD2	few	TGTGCCATCAGCTCAGCGGGGGACAGCACAGATACGCAGTATTTT	CAISSAGDSTDTQYF
TRBV3-1	TRBJ2-5	-	few	TGTGCCAGCAGCCACCCAGCGGAGACTCAAGAGACCCAGTACTTC	CASSHPAETQETQYF
TRBV2	TRBJ1-5	-	few	TGTGCCAGTAAACCGGGGACGATGATTCAGCCCCAGCATTTT	CASKPGTMIQPQHF
TRBV6-5	TRBJ2-7	-	-	TGTGCCAGCAGTTTACAGGGTTCCGACCCCTACGAGCAGTACTTC	CASSLQGSDPYEQYF
TRBV5-1	TRBJ1-1	TRBD1	many	TGCGCCAGCAGCTTGGACAGGGGGCTTGGGACTGAAGCTTTCTTT	CASSLDRGLGTEAFF
TRBV12-3/TRBV12-4	TRBJ2-1	TRBD1	few	TGTGCCAGCAGACGACGCGACAGGGTGGGGAATGAGCAGTTCTTC	CASRRRDRVGNEQFF
TRBV7-9	TRBJ1-2	-	-	TGTGCCAGCAGCCCGGGGACTCACTATGGCTACACCTTC	CASSPGTHYGYTF
TRBV7-2	TRBJ2-2	-	many	TGTGCCAGCAGCCCAATGGTCGCCGGGGAGCTGTTTTTT	CASSPMVAGELFF
TRBV3-1	TRBJ2-3	-	few	TGTGCCAGCAGCCAAGATATGGCTAGTAGGGCAGATACGCAGTATTTT	CASSQDMASRADTQYF
TRBV24-1	TRBJ1-4	-	-	TGTGCCACCAGTGACCCCGACAGGGAAAAACTGTTTTTT	CATSDPDREKLFF
TRBV29-1	TRBJ1-1	-	many	TGCAGCGTTGAAGGATATGGTGAAGCTTTCTTT	CSVEGYGEAFF
TRBV19	TRBJ2-1	TRBD2	few	TGTGCCAGTAGTACTAGCGGGGTTAATGAGCAGTTCTTC	CASSTSGVNEQFF
TRBV20-1	TRBJ1-5	TRBD1	few	TGCAGTGCTAGTATCCGGACAGGAAAGTCTCAGCCCCAGCATTTT	CSASIRTGKSQPQHF
TRBV29-1	TRBJ2-2	-	many	TGCAGCGTAGCAGGGGTCACCGGGGAGCTGTTTTTT	CSVAGVTGELFF
TRBV6-2/TRBV6-3	TRBJ2-3	-	-	TGTGCCAGCAGTCTCGGACTCAACACAGATACGCAGTATTTT	CASSLGLNTDTQYF
TRBV20-1	TRBJ2-1	-	few	TGCAGTGCTAGACCCCTGACAGGCCATAATGAGCAGTTCTTC	CSARPLTGHNEQFF
TRBV5-1	TRBJ1-3	-	few	TGCGCCAGCAGCCGGGCGGGGGAGAGCTCTGGAAACACCATATATTTT	CASSRAGESSGNTIYF